This TCR beta chain appears in the sequencing data of a study of blood T cell repertoires in COVID-19. Data came from immunoSEQ multiplex PCR; TCRdb stores just in-frame clones and leaves some out. There are some 300,000 clones in the sample; less than 90% occur only once, and around 12% lies in the top ten. This TCR was sampled from a woman in her 70s with COVID-19, enrolled during active disease. Sequenced sample: peripheral blood.

The DNA of the CDR3 is TGTGCCATTACCCGGGGGATGAACACTGAAGCTTTCTTT. The encoded protein is CAITRGMNTEAFF. The V gene is TRBV6-5, the J gene TRBJ1-1, with a tentative D call TRBD1 (5 bases). The CDR3 runs to 13 residues. Germline CDR1 is MNHEY and CDR2 is SVGAGI. Trimming took off 10 bases at V and 0 bases at J, with 12 bases between the two ends.